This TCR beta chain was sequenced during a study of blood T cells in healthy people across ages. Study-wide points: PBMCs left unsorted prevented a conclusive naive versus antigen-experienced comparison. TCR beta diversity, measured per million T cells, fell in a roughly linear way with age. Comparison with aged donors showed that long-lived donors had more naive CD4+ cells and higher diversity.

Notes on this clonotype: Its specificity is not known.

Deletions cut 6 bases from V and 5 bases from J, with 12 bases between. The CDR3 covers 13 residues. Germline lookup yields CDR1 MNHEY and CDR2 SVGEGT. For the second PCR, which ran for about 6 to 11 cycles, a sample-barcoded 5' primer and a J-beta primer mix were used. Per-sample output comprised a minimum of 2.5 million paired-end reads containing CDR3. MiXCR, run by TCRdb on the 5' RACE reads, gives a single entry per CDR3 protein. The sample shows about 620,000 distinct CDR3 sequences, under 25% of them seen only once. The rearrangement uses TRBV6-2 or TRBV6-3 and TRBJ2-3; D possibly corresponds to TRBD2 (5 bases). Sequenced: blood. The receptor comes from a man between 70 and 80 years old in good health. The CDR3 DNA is TGTGCCAGCAGCGGGGAGCCCTTAGATACGCAGTATTTT. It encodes CASSGEPLDTQYF.